One and the same sample provided the 16 T cell receptor beta chains below, sequenced in a study of blood T cell repertoires in COVID-19. Profiling relied on immunoSEQ multiplex PCR, and the TCRdb table lists in-frame clones only, not all of them. The sample lists about 220,000 clones; 75% to 90% were seen once. Sequenced input: peripheral blood. Receptors originate from a woman of 80 years or more with COVID-19, enrolled during active disease.

This clone was seen just once. This chain uses TRBV20-1 with TRBJ2-3; D gene uncertain. The V and J ends lost 5 bases and 5 bases respectively, with 5 bases between them. This CDR3 is 10 amino acids long. Germline V CDR1 and CDR2: DFQATT, SNEGSKA (reference sequence). Here the CDR3 reads CSAWRDTQYF. For the CDR3, the DNA is TGCAGTGCTTGGAGAGATACGCAGTATTTT.

This chain connects TRBV4-1 to TRBJ2-2, with D unclear. Trimming removed 1 base at V and 3 bases at J, with 6 bases between. Germline V CDR1 and CDR2: MGHRA, YSYEKL. This CDR3 is 14 amino acids long. The CDR3 sequence is CASSQVGYTGELFF. The CDR3 region has the DNA TGCGCCAGCAGCCAAGTCGGGTACACCGGGGAGCTGTTTTTT.

This clone was counted only a few times. DNA for the CDR3: TGTGCCAGTAGTGAGGTGGCTCCCAATGGCTACACCTTC. Encoded protein: CASSEVAPNGYTF. The genes are TRBV19 and TRBJ1-2, with D hard to call. Trimming left V 5 bases short and J 6 bases short, with 13 bases between. This CDR3 contains 13 residues. Germline CDR1 and CDR2: LNHDA and SQIVND (reference sequence).

With respect to this clone: Within the sample, other DNA sequences also encode this same CDR3. V and J are TRBV29-1 and TRBJ1-1; 9 nucleotides line up with TRBD1. The ends lost 6 bases at V and 1 base at J; junction bases unmatched: 3. Germline V lookup: CDR1 SQVTM, CDR2 ANQGSEA. This CDR3 is 13 amino acids long. The CDR3 loop is CSVRDRENTEAFF. CDR3 in DNA: TGCAGCGTACGGGACAGGGAGAACACTGAAGCTTTCTTT. Complete variable domain (other parts from reference TRBV29-1 and TRBJ1-1): SAVISQKPSRDICQRGTSLTIQCQVDSQVTMMFWYRQQPGQSLTLIATANQGSEATYESGFVIDKFPISRPNLTFSTLTVSNMSPEDSSIYLCSVRDRENTEAFFGQGTRLTVV.

This clone was seen once. The rearrangement joins TRBV25-1 to TRBJ2-2; D is perhaps TRBD2 (6 bases). The length of the CDR3 is 16 residues. Germline V CDR1 and CDR2: MGHDK, SYGVNS. V lost 2 bases to trimming and J lost 0 bases, with 10 bases between them. The CDR3 nucleotides read TGTGCCAGCAGTGAACGGGGGACTGCGAACACCGGGGAGCTGTTTTTT. The encoded protein is CASSERGTANTGELFF.

The chain has TRBV9 and TRBJ2-3; 8 nucleotides align to TRBD1. Looked up from germline, CDR1 is SGDLS and CDR2 is YYNGEE. The ends lost 4 bases at V and 2 bases at J; junction bases unmatched: 9. The CDR3 loop spans 16 amino acids. The chain's CDR3 is CASSSMGGQVTDTQYF. The CDR3 DNA follows: TGTGCCAGCAGCTCCATGGGGGGACAGGTCACAGATACGCAGTATTTT.

The chain recombines TRBV6-5 with TRBJ1-2; a possible D gene is TRBD1 (6 bases). The germline V gene encodes CDR1 MNHEY and CDR2 SVGAGI. Trimming stripped 2 bases from V and 7 bases from J, with 14 bases between. CDR3 length equals 14 residues. The chain's CDR3 is CASSYTGQRSGYTF. The CDR3, as DNA: TGTGCCAGCAGTTACACAGGACAGCGGAGTGGCTACACCTTC.

The rearrangement joins TRBV28 to TRBJ1-2, with D unresolved. Germline V gene lookup returns CDR1 MDHEN and CDR2 SYDVKM. The CDR3 has 13 residues. The V gene lost 4 bases and the J gene lost 6 bases, with 12 bases spanning the gap. In DNA, the CDR3 is TGTGCCAGCAGTTCGCCCTACCTTGATGGCTACACCTTC. Amino acid sequence: CASSSPYLDGYTF.

This rearrangement joins TRBV28 to TRBJ1-2, with unresolved D. This CDR3 contains 14 residues. CDR1 is MDHEN, CDR2 SYDVKM, per germline. Trimming cost V 3 bases and J 1 base, with 9 bases left between them. The CDR3, as DNA: TGTGCCAGCAGTTTGGGCTTGAATAACTATGGCTACACCTTC. It is translated as CASSLGLNNYGYTF.

V is TRBV6-5 and J is TRBJ1-2; 9 positions agree with TRBD1. CDR3 length equals 13 residues. Germline loops: CDR1 MNHEY, CDR2 SVGAGI. The V segment lost 0 bases and the J segment 7 bases; nucleotides outside the gene matches: 0. As DNA, the CDR3 is TGTGCCAGCAGTTACTCGGACAGGGGTGGCTACACCTTC. It encodes CASSYSDRGGYTF.

CDR3 protein: CSFGGPEQFF. DNA of the CDR3: TGCAGCTTTGGCGGGCCTGAGCAGTTCTTC. The J gene is TRBJ2-1, the V gene TRBV29-1, with D perhaps TRBD2 (5 bases). Germline lookup yields CDR1 SQVTM and CDR2 ANQGSEA. V dropped 8 bases and J dropped 9 bases, with 11 bases sitting between them. The CDR3 is 10 residues long.

This sequence joins TRBV7-9 and TRBJ2-3, with 8 positions matching TRBD2. Germline CDR1 SEHNR, CDR2 FQNEAQ (reference sequence). V lost 1 base and J lost 4; bases outside the gene matches: 10. This CDR3 contains 17 residues. CDR3 DNA: TGTGCCAGCAGCTTAGGTCCTCGGGCGGGAGGTGCAGATACGCAGTATTTT. Translation gives CASSLGPRAGGADTQYF.

The chain has TRBV24-1 and TRBJ1-1; 7 bases line up with TRBD1. V dropped 7 bases and J dropped 0; count of bases not matched to a gene: 1. The CDR3 length is 13 residues. The V gene's germline CDR1 is KGHDR and CDR2 SFDVKD. CDR3 protein: CATRGQMNTEAFF. The DNA for the CDR3 is TGTGCCACCAGGGGACAGATGAACACTGAAGCTTTCTTT.

J is TRBJ1-1 and V is TRBV2; D gene uncertain. With 6 bases removed from V and 0 bases from J, the gap between germline ends came to 11 bases. The CDR3 covers 14 residues. The germline V gene encodes CDR1 SNHLY and CDR2 FYNNEI. CDR3: CASSPGSLNTEAFF. The DNA for the CDR3 is TGTGCCAGCAGCCCGGGTAGTCTGAACACTGAAGCTTTCTTT. Combining the CDR3 with reference TRBV2 and TRBJ1-1 gives the whole variable domain EPEVTQTPSHQVTQMGQEVILRCVPISNHLYFYWYRQILGQKVEFLVSFYNNEISEKSEIFDDQFSVERPDGSNFTLKIRSTKLEDSAMYFCASSPGSLNTEAFFGQGTRLTVV.

This clone occurred a few times. V and J are TRBV7-8 and TRBJ1-3; tentative D call: TRBD1 (5 bases). CDR3 length: 15 residues. Germline V gene data show CDR1 as SGHVS and CDR2 as FQNEAQ. Trimming removed 3 bases at V and 4 bases at J, with 13 bases between. CDR3 in DNA: TGTGCCAGCAGCTTTATCGGAGGGGTAGGAAACACCATATATTTT. Translating gives CASSFIGGVGNTIYF. The variable domain in full, completed from reference TRBV7-8 and TRBJ1-3, reads GAGVSQSPRYKVAKRGQDVALRCDPISGHVSLFWYQQALGQGPEFLTYFQNEAQLDKSGLPSDRFFAERPEGSVSTLKIQRTQQEDSAVYLCASSFIGGVGNTIYFGEGSWLTVV.

The chain combines TRBV6-5 with TRBJ1-6; 8 nucleotides line up with TRBD1. J was trimmed by 10 bases and V by 0 bases; bases with no gene match: 8. This CDR3 comprises 16 residues. Germline CDR1 reads MNHEY; CDR2 reads SVGAGI. The CDR3 loop is CASSYSGQGPRSPLHF. As DNA, the CDR3 is TGTGCCAGCAGTTACTCCGGACAGGGCCCAAGGTCACCCCTCCACTTT.